Presented here are 21 T cell receptor beta chains from one specimen sequenced in a study of identical twins. From the 5' RACE reads, TCRdb called clonotypes with MiXCR, one entry per CDR3 protein. Of around 570,000 distinct CDR3 sequences in the sample, around a tenth were seen once. These data were also reused for a study on yellow fever vaccine responses in identical twins.

The sample was PBMCs. These receptors came from a woman aged 18 to 35 in good health.

The V call is TRBV3-1, the J call TRBJ2-7; 7 bases fit TRBD1. CDR1 and CDR2 from the germline V gene are LGHDT and YNNKEL (reference sequence). The CDR3 sequence is 16 residues long. V dropped 5 bases and J dropped 1; count of bases not matched to a gene: 11. The CDR3 loop reads CASSYQSGTASYEQYF. In DNA form, the CDR3 reads TGTGCCAGCAGCTACCAGTCCGGGACAGCATCCTACGAGCAGTACTTC.

There are a few counts of this clonotype. This chain links TRBV7-8 with TRBJ2-5; D is undetermined. The length of the CDR3 is 16 residues. Per germline, CDR1 SGHVS and CDR2 FQNEAQ. V was cut by 1 base and J by 5 bases, with 17 bases left in between. DNA for the CDR3: TGTGCCAGCAGCTTAGAAGTCGGTGATCCCACCGAGACCCAGTACTTC. Its translation: CASSLEVGDPTETQYF.

This clonotype was picked up many times. The chain recombines TRBV20-1 with TRBJ2-4; D is tentatively TRBD1 or TRBD2 (5 bases each). Germline lookup yields CDR1 DFQATT and CDR2 SNEGSKA (reference sequence). This CDR3 is 14 amino acids long. Deletions cut 5 bases from V and 0 bases from J, with 11 bases between. This CDR3 is CSAPGALAKNIQYF. The CDR3 coding sequence is TGCAGTGCTCCCGGGGCGCTAGCCAAAAACATTCAGTACTTC.

This clonotype was picked up many times. In DNA, the CDR3 is TGTGCCAGCAGTCTGACTTCTTTAGTCTATTTT. It specifies CASSLTSLVYF. The chain links TRBV12-3 or TRBV12-4 to TRBJ2-3; D gene unclear. V lost 5 bases, J lost 15 bases, and 15 bases lay in between. There are 11 residues in the CDR3.

In its sample, this clonotype was seen many times. The V call is TRBV5-1, the J call TRBJ2-1; 8 bases line up with TRBD2. Per the germline V gene, CDR1 is SGHRS and CDR2 is YFSETQ. The trim removed 0 bases at V and 9 bases at J, leaving 14 bases unmatched. The CDR3 loop spans 17 amino acids. CDR3: CASSLVSDTAGVGEQFF. The CDR3 bases are TGCGCCAGCAGCTTGGTTTCTGATACAGCGGGAGTAGGTGAGCAGTTCTTC.

The V call is TRBV10-3, the J call TRBJ2-7, with 8 bases lining up with TRBD1. This CDR3 contains 16 residues. CDR1 is ENHRY, CDR2 SYGVKD, per germline. V shed 6 bases, J shed 6 bases, and the junction held 16 bases outside the gene matches. The CDR3 bases are TGTGCCATCAGCCGATCCGGACAGGGTCAAGGGGTCGAGCAGTACTTC. As protein: CAISRSGQGQGVEQYF.

The table lists this clonotype with many counts. V usage is TRBV4-3 and J usage is TRBJ2-3, with 9 bases matching TRBD2. In germline, CDR1 is LGHNA, CDR2 YSLEER. V gave up 3 bases and J gave up 0 bases; unmatched junction bases: 7. This CDR3 has 17 amino acids. The CDR3 region is CASSQTVAGVSTDTQYF. The CDR3 region has the DNA TGCGCCAGCAGCCAGACCGTAGCGGGAGTGAGCACAGATACGCAGTATTTT.

The rearrangement links TRBV6-2 or TRBV6-3 to TRBJ1-3, with D possibly TRBD1 on 5 matching bases. The CDR3 is made up of 17 amino acids. Deletions cut 2 bases from V and 0 bases from J, with 14 bases between. Germline values: CDR1 MNHEY, CDR2 SVGEGT. The DNA for the CDR3 is TGTGCCAGCAGTTACCGGGGCAAGACTTCCTCTGGAAACACCATATATTTT. Its translation is CASSYRGKTSSGNTIYF.

The chain joins TRBV7-2 to TRBJ2-7; no reliable D call. This CDR3 is 13 amino acids long. V shed 1 base and J shed 3 bases, with 7 bases lying between them. Germline loops: CDR1 SGHTA, CDR2 FQGNSA. The CDR3 reads CASSLGYGYEQYF. The CDR3 DNA is TGTGCCAGCAGCTTAGGGTACGGCTACGAGCAGTACTTC.

V gene TRBV11-2 combines with J gene TRBJ2-5; 15 nucleotides align to TRBD2. V dropped 3 bases and J dropped 0; count of bases not matched to a gene: 5. Germline CDR1 and CDR2: SGHAT and FQNNGV. This CDR3 has 18 amino acids. The CDR3 bases are TGTGCCAGCAGCTTCGGACTAGCGGGGGGGCGGTACCAAGAGACCCAGTACTTC. Its translation is CASSFGLAGGRYQETQYF.

The gene calls are TRBV10-2 and TRBJ2-2; tentatively, D is TRBD2 (6 bases). The length of the CDR3 is 15 residues. V dropped 2 bases and J dropped 1 base, with 8 bases sitting between them. Germline V CDR1 and CDR2: WSHSY, SAAADI. The CDR3 spells CASSENGRNTGELFF. In DNA, the CDR3 is TGCGCCAGCAGTGAGAACGGGAGGAACACCGGGGAGCTGTTTTTT.

This clonotype was counted many times. This CDR3 is CASTRGAQETQYF. The CDR3 nucleotides read TGTGCCAGCACCCGGGGGGCACAAGAGACCCAGTACTTC. This chain joins TRBV6-1 and TRBJ2-5; a weak D match, TRBD2 (7 bases). Trimming removed 7 bases from V and 2 bases from J, with 11 bases in between. Germline V lookup: CDR1 MNHNS, CDR2 SASEGT. The CDR3 consists of 13 residues.

This clonotype was found a few times. The chain recombines TRBV29-1 with TRBJ1-1, with D possibly matching TRBD1 (5 bases). The CDR3 is 15 amino acids. V dropped 4 bases and J dropped 3 bases, with 18 bases sitting between them. The germline CDR1 and CDR2 sequences are SQVTM and ANQGSEA. The CDR3 loop is CSVGESQGRHTEAFF. In nucleotides, the CDR3 is TGCAGCGTTGGGGAATCTCAGGGAAGGCACACTGAAGCTTTCTTT.

The chain carries TRBV25-1 and TRBJ1-6, with 7 bases fitting TRBD1. Trimming removed 4 bases from V and 14 bases from J; junction bases left unmatched: 8. In germline, CDR1 is MGHDK, CDR2 SYGVNS. CDR3 size: 13 residues. CDR3 in DNA: TGTGCCAGCAGTGGACAGGGAGGGTCAACCCTCCACTTT. Translation gives CASSGQGGSTLHF.

The sample holds a few counts of this clonotype. This chain links TRBV30 with TRBJ1-2; D is uncertain. The V and J ends lost 5 bases and 5 bases respectively, with 9 bases between them. The CDR3 has 11 residues. Germline CDR1 is GTSNPN and CDR2 is SVGIG (reference sequence). This chain's CDR3 is CAWGLHYGYTF. In DNA form, the CDR3 reads TGTGCCTGGGGATTACATTATGGCTACACCTTC.

This clonotype was recorded at least ten times. The chain joins TRBV7-6 to TRBJ2-3; 12 bases fit TRBD2. CDR1 SGHVS and CDR2 FNYEAQ come from the germline V gene. The CDR3 is 18 residues long. V gave up 5 bases and J gave up 2 bases; unmatched junction bases: 11. Here the CDR3 reads CASSAHGLAGPLTDTQYF. DNA for the CDR3: TGTGCCAGCAGCGCGCACGGACTAGCGGGACCCCTCACAGATACGCAGTATTTT.

This clonotype was detected only a few times. The chain links TRBV6-2 or TRBV6-3 to TRBJ2-1, with D maybe TRBD2 (5 bases). The V end was cut by 7 bases, the J end by 6 bases, with 25 bases between. Germline-derived CDR1 and CDR2 are MNHEY and SVGEGT. CDR3 size: 17 residues. Here the CDR3 DNA reads TGTGCCAGCACTACTCCGAGGCCGGGGAGTGTAGGCAATGAGCAGTTCTTC. Its translation is CASTTPRPGSVGNEQFF.

In its sample, this clonotype was seen many times. The chain recombines TRBV29-1 with TRBJ1-2; TRBD1 agrees at 7 bases. CDR3 length: 10 residues. J lost 4 bases, V lost 7 bases, and 0 bases had no gene match. The germline V gene encodes CDR1 SQVTM and CDR2 ANQGSEA. As DNA, the CDR3 is TGCAGCGGACAGGGCTATGGCTACACCTTC. Translated, it gives CSGQGYGYTF.

This clonotype was seen at least ten times. The chain carries TRBV7-8 and TRBJ1-5, with D hard to call. V lost 2 bases, J lost 7 bases, and 9 bases lay in between. The CDR3 spans 13 residues. Germline CDR1 and CDR2: SGHVS and FQNEAQ. CDR3 nucleotide sequence: TGTGCCAGCAGCTTAACTAGGCGCCAGCCCCAGCATTTT. Its protein product is CASSLTRRQPQHF.

At least ten counts were recorded for this clonotype. The rearrangement joins TRBV29-1 to TRBJ1-2; possible D gene TRBD1, 5 bases. The ends were cut back, 7 bases at V and 7 bases at J, with 19 bases in the middle. CDR3 length: 13 residues. Germline loops: CDR1 SQVTM, CDR2 ANQGSEA. CDR3 nucleotides: TGCAGCGCCCTCGGGGCTCCCCTTGCTGGCTACACCTTC. It encodes CSALGAPLAGYTF.

In this sample, this clonotype turned up a few times. This chain uses TRBV5-1 with TRBJ2-1; D uncertain. Trimming took off 0 bases at V and 9 bases at J, with 10 bases between the two ends. CDR1 and CDR2 from the germline V gene are SGHRS and YFSETQ. CDR3 size: 13 residues. The CDR3 DNA follows: TGCGCCAGCAGCTTGGCGTACTGGGCTGAGCAGTTCTTC. Translated, it gives CASSLAYWAEQFF.